This T cell receptor (beta chain) was sequenced in a study of HIV-infected children after antiretroviral therapy interruption. Treatment meaning: PENTA 11 planned treatment interruption arm or continuous ART arm. This clonotype was seen many times. The CDR3 is 15 amino acids. With V trimmed by 1 base and J by 7 bases, 9 bases remained unmatched. Germline V CDR1 and CDR2: MNHEY, SMNVEV (reference sequence). RNA-based 3' RACE libraries used unique molecular identifiers. A single record per CDR3 protein comes from TCRdb applying MiXCR to the 3' RACE reads. The sample consists of around 40,000 distinct CDR3 sequences, approximately 7% of them appearing once.

The specimen comprised CD45RA+ CD4+ T cells from PBMCs, pooled from several time points, sampled from a donor given antiretroviral therapy, either interrupted or continuous. The sample's subset: naive CD4+ CD45RA+ CD45RO- T cells. This chain uses TRBV27 with TRBJ2-7; 8 nucleotides line up with TRBD2. This clonotype was obtained from a pool of human donors with HIV. The CDR3 region has the DNA TGTGCCAGCAGTTTATTTGGCGGGAGGATAGGGGAGCAGTACTTC. As protein: CASSLFGGRIGEQYF.